This section outlines one T cell receptor beta chain sequence together with its context. What it binds is not known. Other DNA sequences within the sample encode an identical CDR3. Specified treatment: around 19 received Ad26.COV2.S at low or high dose, single or two shots; five or six received placebo; per-sample allocation not given. At day 63 after the first vaccine or placebo injection, samples were drawn. V gave up 5 bases and J gave up 5 bases; unmatched junction bases: 7. This CDR3 is built from 14 residues. Germline values: CDR1 SGHTA, CDR2 FQGNSA. Assay used: immunoSEQ multiplex PCR; TCRdb lists only in-frame clones, some missing. The sample shows 450,000 to 550,000 clones, nearly 90% of them seen only once. The data derive from a study of Ad26.COV2.S vaccination and SARS-CoV-2 variants. Study background: As a participant in COV1001, the donor was in the Ad26.COV2.S trial arm. Study-level findings and limits: Spike-specific TCR breadth in vaccine recipients exceeded that seen in placebo recipients. From the TCR breadth and depth analyses, total T cell responses may have been underestimated.

The receptor was derived from a person aged 18-60 years who received the Ad26.COV2.S COVID-19 vaccine or a placebo. The sample here was peripheral blood, taken in a trial of Ad26.COV2.S vaccine versus placebo. V gene TRBV7-2 combines with J gene TRBJ2-5; 8 bases align to TRBD1. The CDR3 DNA follows: TGTGCCAGCAGCCCCCGACAGGGGCGGGAGACCCAGTACTTC. It yields the protein CASSPRQGRETQYF.